The T cell receptor beta chain under discussion was sequenced for a study of blood T cells in healthy people across ages. Study-level results: Nothing was known about donor CMV status, and this possibly confounded expanded clonotype changes.

A second PCR of about 7 to 12 cycles used a sample-barcoded 5' primer and a J-beta primer mix. From the 5' RACE reads, TCRdb called clonotypes with MiXCR, one entry per CDR3 protein. The sample has fewer than 800,000 distinct CDR3 sequences; more than 40% are singletons. Of note for this clonotype: Its antigen is not identified.

The CDR3 is 14 amino acids. Germline V gives CDR1 SNHLY, CDR2 FYNNEI. The V end lost 4 bases, the J end lost 5 bases, and 14 bases lay between the germline ends. With each sample, at least 5 micrograms of total RNA were extracted. The origin of this receptor is a woman aged 60 to 75 in good health. V is TRBV2 and J is TRBJ2-5; perhaps TRBD2 as D (6 bases). What was sequenced was blood. The CDR3 sequence: CASSGKGGIETQYF. CDR3 sequence (DNA): TGTGCCAGCAGTGGTAAGGGAGGTATTGAGACCCAGTACTTC.